This TCR beta chain was sequenced for a study of blood T cell repertoires in COVID-19. The overall study: Samples of COVID-19 (acute and convalescent) were obtained from the United States, Italy and Spain. Sample material is recorded as cDNA or gDNA derived from T cells, B-cell-depleted T cells, or PBMCs.

In the original analysis: Amplified reference gene primers provided the basis for estimating nucleated cell counts. Sequenced by immunoSEQ multiplex PCR; TCRdb stores in-frame clones only, minus some. V and J calls and clone size follow that table, whereas D and trimming were derived from the DNA. The data hold about 180,000 clones, with less than 90% observed a single time. Trimming removed 4 bases at V and 1 base at J, with 18 bases between. Germline V lookup: CDR1 SGHRS, CDR2 YFSETQ. This CDR3 comprises 17 residues. The specimen was peripheral blood. This receptor was obtained from a man aged 65 to 79 with active or convalescent COVID-19. The chain has TRBV5-1 and TRBJ2-1, with TRBD2 as a possible D gene (6 bases). The CDR3 spells CASSRALLARSYNEQFF. The CDR3 DNA reads as TGCGCCAGCAGCCGTGCCTTACTAGCCAGGTCCTACAATGAGCAGTTCTTC. The entire variable domain, with the rest obtained from reference TRBV5-1 and TRBJ2-1, is as follows: KAGVTQTPRYLIKTRGQQVTLSCSPISGHRSVSWYQQTPGQGLQFLFEYFSETQRNKGNFPGRFSGRQFSNSRSEMNVSTLELGDSALYLCASSRALLARSYNEQFFGPGTRLTVL.